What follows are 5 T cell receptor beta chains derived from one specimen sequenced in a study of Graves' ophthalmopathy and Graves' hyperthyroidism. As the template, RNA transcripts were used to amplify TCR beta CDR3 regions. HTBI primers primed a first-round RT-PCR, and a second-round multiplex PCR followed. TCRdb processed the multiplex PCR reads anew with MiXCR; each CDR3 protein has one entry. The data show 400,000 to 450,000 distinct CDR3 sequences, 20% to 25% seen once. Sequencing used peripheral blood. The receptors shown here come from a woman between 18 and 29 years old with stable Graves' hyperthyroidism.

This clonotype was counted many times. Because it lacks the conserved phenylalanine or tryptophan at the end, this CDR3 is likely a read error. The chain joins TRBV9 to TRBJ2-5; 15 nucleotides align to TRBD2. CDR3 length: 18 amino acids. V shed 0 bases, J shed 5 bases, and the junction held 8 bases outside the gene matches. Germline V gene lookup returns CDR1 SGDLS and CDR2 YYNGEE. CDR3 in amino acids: CASSVAGLAGGEGETQYL. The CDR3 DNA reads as TGTGCCAGCAGCGTAGCTGGACTAGCGGGAGGGGAAGGTGAGACCCAGTACCTC.

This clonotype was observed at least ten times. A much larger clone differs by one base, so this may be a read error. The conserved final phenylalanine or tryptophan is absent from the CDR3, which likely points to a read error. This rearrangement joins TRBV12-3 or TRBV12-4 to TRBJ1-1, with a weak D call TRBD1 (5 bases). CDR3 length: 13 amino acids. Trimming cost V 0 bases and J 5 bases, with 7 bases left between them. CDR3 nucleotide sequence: TGTGCCAGCAGTTTAGCCCAGGGAACTGAAGCTTTCTCT. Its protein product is CASSLAQGTEAFS.

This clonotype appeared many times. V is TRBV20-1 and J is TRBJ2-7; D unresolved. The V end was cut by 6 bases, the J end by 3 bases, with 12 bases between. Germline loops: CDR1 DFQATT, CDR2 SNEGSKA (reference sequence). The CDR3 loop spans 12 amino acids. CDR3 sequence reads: CSALPYIYEQYF. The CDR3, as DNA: TGCAGTGCCCTCCCGTATATCTACGAGCAGTACTTC.

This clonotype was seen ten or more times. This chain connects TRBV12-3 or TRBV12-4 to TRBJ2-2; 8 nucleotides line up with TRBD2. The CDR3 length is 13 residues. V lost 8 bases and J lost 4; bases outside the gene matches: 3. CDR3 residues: CASREGSTGELFF. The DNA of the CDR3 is TGTGCCAGCCGGGAGGGATCCACCGGGGAGCTGTTTTTT.

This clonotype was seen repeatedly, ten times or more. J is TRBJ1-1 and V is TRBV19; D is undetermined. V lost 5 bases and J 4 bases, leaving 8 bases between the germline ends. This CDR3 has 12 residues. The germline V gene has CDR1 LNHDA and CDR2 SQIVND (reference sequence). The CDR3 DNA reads TGTGCCAGTAGTGCCACTTTCACTGAAGCTTTCTTT. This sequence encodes CASSATFTEAFF.